This passage covers 12 T cell receptor beta chains from one sample sequenced in a study of blood T cell repertoires in COVID-19. The assay was immunoSEQ multiplex PCR, and TCRdb's table has in-frame clones only and misses some. The table has some 220,000 clones, approximately 85% seen once. Material: peripheral blood. The receptors derive from a man aged 45-65 years with COVID-19, enrolled during active disease.

A few counts support this clone. V and J are TRBV5-6 and TRBJ2-3, with D tentatively TRBD2 (7 bases). Germline CDR1 SGHDT, CDR2 YYEEEE. V lost 0 bases and J 0 bases, leaving 8 bases between the germline ends. The CDR3 length is 15 residues. CDR3 sequence reads: CASSLGGGSTDTQYF. The DNA of the CDR3 is TGTGCCAGCAGCTTGGGCGGGGGCAGCACAGATACGCAGTATTTT.

This clone was observed a few times. An end of the junction differs from the germline gene, which may be a read error. The V and J genes are TRBV6-1 and TRBJ2-3, with TRBD2 matching over 10 bases. Per germline, CDR1 MNHNS and CDR2 SASEGT. The CDR3 loop spans 17 amino acids. CDR3 in DNA: TGTGCCAGCCGTGAGCTAGCGGGGGCACTTAGCACAGATACGCAGTATTTT. Translated: CASRELAGALSTDTQYF.

This chain joins TRBV2 and TRBJ1-2; no clear D gene. The germline V gene encodes CDR1 SNHLY and CDR2 FYNNEI. CDR3 length: 13 residues. With 5 bases removed from V and 7 bases from J, the gap between germline ends came to 14 bases. CDR3 amino acids: CASSSEVTTGYTF. For the CDR3, the DNA is TGTGCCAGCAGTTCGGAGGTGACGACTGGCTACACCTTC.

The J gene is TRBJ2-3, the V gene TRBV11-3, with 8 positions matching TRBD1. Germline-derived CDR1 and CDR2 are SGHNT and YENEEA. CDR3 size: 15 residues. V shed 1 base, J shed 2 bases, and the junction held 2 bases outside the gene matches. CDR3 loop: CASSLGTGHTDTQYF. The CDR3 nucleotides read TGTGCCAGCAGCTTAGGGACAGGGCACACAGATACGCAGTATTTT.

J is TRBJ2-5 and V is TRBV7-3, with a tentative D call TRBD1 (5 bases). Looked up from germline, CDR1 is SGHTA and CDR2 is FQGTGA. The CDR3 is 13 amino acids. Trimming stripped 5 bases from V and 3 bases from J, with 10 bases between. In DNA form, the CDR3 reads TGTGCCAGCAGCCTGACAGTGGAAGAGACCCAGTACTTC. Its protein product is CASSLTVEETQYF.

The chain employs TRBV6-5 and TRBJ1-2; no clear D gene. The CDR3 covers 12 residues. The germline V gene encodes CDR1 MNHEY and CDR2 SVGAGI. Trimming cost V 5 bases and J 8 bases, with 12 bases left between them. CDR3 bases: TGTGCCAGCAGTCTAGGTTTGAGGGGCTACACCTTC. This codes for CASSLGLRGYTF.

The chain links TRBV12-3 or TRBV12-4 to TRBJ2-3; no clear D gene. Trimming shortened V by 5 bases and J by 1 base, and 7 bases separated the two germline ends. There are 13 residues in the CDR3. CDR3 protein: CASSRVRTDTQYF. The CDR3 DNA reads as TGTGCCAGCAGTAGAGTCCGCACAGATACGCAGTATTTT.

This clone was detected only once. The chain is built from TRBV2 and TRBJ1-5; TRBD1 aligns across 9 bases. V lost 1 base, J lost 5 bases, and 3 bases stayed unmatched. The CDR3 covers 15 residues. Germline-derived CDR1 and CDR2 are SNHLY and FYNNEI. This CDR3 reads CASSEGTGAYQPQHF. The CDR3 DNA reads TGTGCCAGCAGTGAAGGGACAGGGGCTTATCAGCCCCAGCATTTT.

This clone was counted a single time. This sequence joins TRBV28 and TRBJ1-2; TRBD1 might be the D (6 bases). The germline V gene encodes CDR1 MDHEN and CDR2 SYDVKM. The CDR3 totals 14 residues. V was shortened by 5 bases and J by 5 bases, with 15 bases between the two germline ends. The CDR3 sequence: CASSARTALYGYTF. The CDR3 region has the DNA TGTGCCAGCAGTGCCCGGACAGCCCTATATGGCTACACCTTC.

The chain links TRBV20-1 to TRBJ2-7; D gene unclear. This CDR3 spans 11 amino acids. V dropped 3 bases and J dropped 7 bases, with 10 bases sitting between them. CDR1 and CDR2 (germline): DFQATT, SNEGSKA (reference sequence). The CDR3 reads CSASRQREQYF. DNA of the CDR3: TGCAGTGCTAGCCGCCAGAGGGAGCAGTACTTC.

The rearrangement links TRBV6-5 to TRBJ2-1, with a possible D match to TRBD1 (5 bases). Per germline, CDR1 MNHEY and CDR2 SVGAGI. With 5 bases removed from V and 6 bases from J, the gap between germline ends came to 11 bases. The CDR3 extends over 13 amino acids. The chain's CDR3 is CASSTRTPNEQFF. CDR3 nucleotide sequence: TGTGCCAGCAGTACACGGACACCCAATGAGCAGTTCTTC.

This chain joins TRBV27 and TRBJ2-2; D may be TRBD1 (6 bases). The germline V gene encodes CDR1 MNHEY and CDR2 SMNVEV (reference sequence). The V end lost 5 bases, the J end lost 0 bases, and 10 bases lay between the germline ends. This CDR3 has 15 amino acids. The CDR3 is CASSHGTTNTGELFF. CDR3 sequence (DNA): TGTGCCAGCAGTCACGGGACAACGAACACCGGGGAGCTGTTTTTT.